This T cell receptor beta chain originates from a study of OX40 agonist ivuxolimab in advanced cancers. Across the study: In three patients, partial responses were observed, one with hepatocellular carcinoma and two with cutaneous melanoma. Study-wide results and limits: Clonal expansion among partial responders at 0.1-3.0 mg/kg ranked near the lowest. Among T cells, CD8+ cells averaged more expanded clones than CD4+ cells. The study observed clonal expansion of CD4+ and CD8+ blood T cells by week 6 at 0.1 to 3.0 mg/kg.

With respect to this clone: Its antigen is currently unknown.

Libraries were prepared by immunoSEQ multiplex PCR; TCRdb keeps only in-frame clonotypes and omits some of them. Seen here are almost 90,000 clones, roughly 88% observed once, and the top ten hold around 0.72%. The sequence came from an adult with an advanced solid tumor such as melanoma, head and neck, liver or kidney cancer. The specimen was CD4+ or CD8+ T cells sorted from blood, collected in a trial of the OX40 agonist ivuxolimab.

The DNA for the CDR3 is TGTGCCAGCAGCCCAACCAGGGGTGGGACTGAAGCTTTCTTT. Protein: CASSPTRGGTEAFF. V gene TRBV7-2 combines with J gene TRBJ1-1; D perhaps matches TRBD1 (6 bases). The CDR3 covers 14 residues. Germline CDR1 and CDR2: SGHTA and FQGNSA. V lost 5 bases to trimming and J lost 5 bases, with 15 bases between them.